The 26 T cell receptor beta chains listed next were all sequenced from one sample in a study of beta chain features in type 1 diabetes. As every portion of the isolated RNA was reverse transcribed, the sequencing read expressed TCRB transcripts. Sequencing used immunoSEQ multiplex PCR; TCRdb keeps in-frame clones, though not all of them. The sample consists of hundreds of thousands of clones, 55% to 70% of them appearing once. Sequenced: naive CD4+ T cells from blood. The receptors derive from a man aged 25-40 years in good health.

The J gene is TRBJ2-7, the V gene TRBV7-9, with no clear D. Germline V gene data show CDR1 as SEHNR and CDR2 as FQNEAQ (reference sequence). V lost 8 bases, J lost 1 base, and 12 bases lay in between. There are 13 residues in the CDR3. DNA of the CDR3: TGTGCCAGCTCAGGACGCACTTCCTACGAGCAGTACTTC. The encoded protein is CASSGRTSYEQYF.

This clone was counted only a few times. The CDR3 protein is CAWSGLPSYNEQFF. DNA of the CDR3: TGTGCCTGGAGTGGGTTGCCATCCTACAATGAGCAGTTCTTC. V gene TRBV30 combines with J gene TRBJ2-1; D call uncertain. The CDR3 has 14 amino acids. Germline V gene lookup returns CDR1 GTSNPN and CDR2 SVGIG (reference sequence). V lost 1 base, J lost 1 base, and 8 bases lay in between.

The chain recombines TRBV27 with TRBJ2-1, with 10 bases identical to TRBD2. This CDR3 has 14 residues. Looked up from germline, CDR1 is MNHEY and CDR2 is SMNVEV (reference sequence). The junction had 5 bases not matched to a gene; V was cut back by 4 bases and J by 8 bases. The CDR3 coding sequence is TGTGCCAGCAGTTCGGCTAGCGGGAGCTATGAGCAGTTCTTC. Its translation: CASSSASGSYEQFF.

The chain carries TRBV30 and TRBJ2-1; D tentatively fits TRBD1 or TRBD2 (7 bases each). In germline, CDR1 is GTSNPN, CDR2 SVGIG (reference sequence). Trimming took 3 bases from V and 4 from J, leaving 10 bases between them. The CDR3 loop spans 13 amino acids. CDR3: CAWRAGQYNEQFF. DNA for the CDR3: TGTGCCTGGAGAGCGGGACAGTACAATGAGCAGTTCTTC. Supplemented by reference TRBV30 and TRBJ2-1, the full variable domain reads SQTIHQWPATLVQPVGSPLSLECTVEGTSNPNLYWYRQAAGRGLQLLFYSVGIGQISSEVPQNLSASRPQDRQFILSSKKLLLSDSGFYLCAWRAGQYNEQFFGPGTRLTVL.

This rearrangement joins TRBV29-1 to TRBJ1-1; D might be TRBD1 (5 bases). Germline CDR1 and CDR2: SQVTM and ANQGSEA. This CDR3 is 11 amino acids long. V was shortened by 7 bases and J by 5 bases, with 11 bases between the two germline ends. For the CDR3, the DNA is TGCAGCGCTGAGCGGGGGACTGAAGCTTTCTTT. Residues: CSAERGTEAFF.

The CDR3 reads CSGSGGSNQPQHF. CDR3 DNA: TGCAGCGGGTCAGGCGGGAGCAATCAGCCCCAGCATTTT. The chain is built from TRBV29-1 and TRBJ1-5; D gene ambiguous. Trimming shortened V by 7 bases and J by 1 base, and 11 bases separated the two germline ends. Germline CDR1 reads SQVTM; CDR2 reads ANQGSEA. CDR3 length: 13 amino acids.

V and J are TRBV29-1 and TRBJ2-3, with D possibly matching TRBD1 (5 bases). Trimming removed 5 bases from V and 0 bases from J, with 9 bases in between. There are 13 residues in the CDR3. Germline assignment: CDR1 SQVTM and CDR2 ANQGSEA. The CDR3 region is CSVTRQSTDTQYF. The CDR3 bases are TGCAGCGTTACTCGACAGAGCACAGATACGCAGTATTTT.

The V gene is TRBV29-1, the J gene TRBJ1-4; D is unclear. Germline CDR1 SQVTM, CDR2 ANQGSEA. The V end was cut by 6 bases, the J end by 0 bases, with 11 bases between. CDR3 length: 14 amino acids. CDR3 coding DNA: TGCAGCGTACCTGTGGGAGCAACTAATGAAAAACTGTTTTTT. Translated, it gives CSVPVGATNEKLFF.

This clone was seen a few times. The chain has TRBV9 and TRBJ1-2; 10 nucleotides agree with TRBD1. The CDR3 runs 14 residues. Trimming cost V 6 bases and J 2 bases; bases outside gene matches: 4. CDR1 and CDR2 from the germline V gene are SGDLS and YYNGEE. The CDR3 nucleotides read TGTGCCAGCACCGCGACAGGGGGCAACTATGGCTACACCTTC. This sequence encodes CASTATGGNYGYTF.

The gene calls are TRBV7-2 and TRBJ2-5; 11 nucleotides align to TRBD2. After removal of 5 bases from V and 5 bases from J, the junction contained 7 bases not matched to a gene. Germline CDR1 is SGHTA and CDR2 is FQGNSA. This CDR3 is 15 amino acids long. CDR3 bases: TGTGCCAGCAGCATTAGCGGGGGGGCCATGGAGACCCAGTACTTC. Its translation: CASSISGGAMETQYF. Based on the CDR3 plus reference TRBV7-2 and TRBJ2-5, the full variable domain is GAGVSQSPSNKVTEKGKDVELRCDPISGHTALYWYRQSLGQGLEFLIYFQGNSAPDKSGLPSDRFSAERTGGSVSTLTIQRTQQEDSAVYLCASSISGGAMETQYFGPGTRLLVL.

This clone was observed a handful of times. This chain connects TRBV29-1 to TRBJ1-2; no clear D gene. Germline assignment: CDR1 SQVTM and CDR2 ANQGSEA. The V gene lost 1 base and the J gene lost 6 bases, with 6 bases spanning the gap. This CDR3 has 11 residues. CDR3 protein: CSVEVIDGYTF. CDR3 DNA: TGCAGCGTTGAAGTAATAGATGGCTACACCTTC.

The chain employs TRBV29-1 and TRBJ1-1; D gene uncertain. The germline CDR1 and CDR2 sequences are SQVTM and ANQGSEA. Trimming took off 6 bases at V and 1 base at J, with 9 bases between the two ends. The CDR3 is made up of 12 amino acids. CDR3: CSVSDGNTEAFF. The CDR3 nucleotides read TGCAGCGTATCGGACGGGAACACTGAAGCTTTCTTT.

The CDR3 DNA reads as TGTGCCAGTAGTATAGGACAGGGCTACGAGCAGTACTTC. Its translation: CASSIGQGYEQYF. V and J are TRBV19 and TRBJ2-7, with TRBD1 matching 7 bases. There are 13 residues in the CDR3. The trim removed 1 base at V and 3 bases at J, leaving 0 bases unmatched. Germline CDR1 LNHDA, CDR2 SQIVND (reference sequence).

In its sample, this clone was seen a few times. The sample contains more than one DNA sequence encoding this CDR3. J is TRBJ1-2 and V is TRBV7-2, with TRBD1 matching over 9 bases. Per germline, CDR1 SGHTA and CDR2 FQGNSA. This CDR3 is built from 13 residues. V gave up 5 bases and J gave up 5 bases; unmatched junction bases: 3. The CDR3, as DNA: TGTGCCAGCAGCACCGGGACAGGGTATGGCTACACCTTC. Translated, it gives CASSTGTGYGYTF.

This clone was found once. The chain has TRBV11-2 and TRBJ1-6, with no clear D. CDR1 is SGHAT and CDR2 is FQNNGV in the germline V gene. The CDR3 loop spans 14 amino acids. Trimming left V 3 bases short and J 6 bases short, with 9 bases between. For the CDR3, the DNA is TGTGCCAGCAGCTTCGTCCCTCTTAATTCACCCCTCCACTTT. Amino acid sequence: CASSFVPLNSPLHF.

This clone came up once. The rearrangement joins TRBV7-9 to TRBJ2-4; D may correspond to TRBD1 or TRBD2 (5 bases each). Germline lookup yields CDR1 SEHNR and CDR2 FQNEAQ (reference sequence). The CDR3 is made up of 14 amino acids. Between the trimmed V and J ends, which lost 3 bases and 5 bases, there was a span of 11 bases. The CDR3 DNA follows: TGTGCCAGCAGCTTCGGGACGCGCCAAAACATTCAGTACTTC. It is translated as CASSFGTRQNIQYF.

The rearrangement links TRBV7-9 to TRBJ2-7; no clear D. The CDR3 extends over 15 amino acids. V was cut by 4 bases and J by 2 bases, with 15 bases left in between. Germline assignment: CDR1 SEHNR and CDR2 FQNEAQ (reference sequence). The CDR3 loop is CASSYLGFTPYEQYF. CDR3 bases: TGTGCCAGCAGCTACCTGGGGTTTACCCCCTACGAGCAGTACTTC.

The chain joins TRBV10-3 to TRBJ2-2; no definite D call. The CDR3 has 12 residues. Germline CDR1 ENHRY, CDR2 SYGVKD. Trimming took off 4 bases at V and 7 bases at J, with 7 bases between the two ends. CDR3: CAISVQRGELFF. The CDR3, as DNA: TGTGCCATCAGTGTCCAGCGCGGGGAGCTGTTTTTT.

The gene calls are TRBV9 and TRBJ2-3; D call uncertain. Germline values: CDR1 SGDLS, CDR2 YYNGEE. V lost 4 bases, J lost 6 bases, and 6 bases lay in between. The CDR3 totals 11 residues. CDR3 in DNA: TGTGCCAGCAGCCCCTTTGATACGCAGTATTTT. It codes for CASSPFDTQYF.

The J gene is TRBJ2-7, the V gene TRBV2; tentative D call: TRBD2 (7 bases). The ends were cut back, 10 bases at V and 2 bases at J, with 15 bases in the middle. Germline values: CDR1 SNHLY, CDR2 FYNNEI. The CDR3 consists of 13 residues. CDR3 residues: CATSGEGAYEQYF. For the CDR3, the DNA is TGTGCCACTTCCGGGGAGGGGGCCTACGAGCAGTACTTC.

The chain combines TRBV30 with TRBJ1-2, with TRBD1 matching 8 bases. CDR3 length: 14 residues. Trimming cost V 0 bases and J 4 bases; bases outside gene matches: 4. Germline CDR1 and CDR2: GTSNPN and SVGIG (reference sequence). The CDR3 region is CAWSVPGGGYGYTF. Written as DNA, the CDR3 is TGTGCCTGGAGTGTACCAGGGGGCGGCTATGGCTACACCTTC.

The chain links TRBV9 to TRBJ2-2; no definite D call. CDR1 is SGDLS, CDR2 YYNGEE, per germline. CDR3 size: 16 residues. The V and J ends lost 0 bases and 10 bases respectively, with 19 bases between them. The CDR3 sequence: CASSVEPTAGSAELFF. The CDR3 coding sequence is TGTGCCAGCAGCGTAGAGCCGACTGCAGGAAGTGCGGAGCTGTTTTTT.

The chain couples TRBV29-1 to TRBJ1-3; D is uncertain. V was cut by 5 bases and J by 0 bases, with 5 bases left in between. Germline lookup yields CDR1 SQVTM and CDR2 ANQGSEA. The CDR3 is 12 amino acids. CDR3 bases: TGCAGCGTTTTAACCTCTGGAAACACCATATATTTT. It specifies CSVLTSGNTIYF.

This clone was observed a single time. The rearrangement uses TRBV4-3 and TRBJ2-1; unclear D gene. The CDR3 is 13 amino acids. Trimming left V 2 bases short and J 9 bases short, with 11 bases between. The V gene's germline CDR1 is LGHNA and CDR2 YSLEER. The CDR3 DNA reads TGCGCCAGCAGCCAATCCCCTAGAAGTGAGCAGTTCTTC. It encodes CASSQSPRSEQFF.

The chain combines TRBV25-1 with TRBJ2-3, with TRBD2 matching over 12 bases. Losses at the gene ends were 2 bases for V and 4 bases for J; bases not matched to a gene: 4. Germline loops: CDR1 MGHDK, CDR2 SYGVNS. The CDR3 is 16 amino acids. The CDR3 DNA follows: TGTGCCAGCAGTGAAGTGACTAGCGGGAGATCAGATACGCAGTATTTT. It translates to CASSEVTSGRSDTQYF.

The chain employs TRBV5-4 and TRBJ1-6, with 10 positions matching TRBD1. Trimming at V came to 2 bases and at J to 10 bases, leaving 12 bases not matched to a gene. The germline gives CDR1 SGHNT, CDR2 YYREEE (reference sequence). The CDR3 runs 17 residues. The CDR3: CASSLTYSTGGRSPLHF. The DNA for the CDR3 is TGTGCCAGCAGCTTAACATACTCGACAGGGGGCCGGTCACCCCTCCACTTT.